Following are 3 T cell receptor beta chains from one sample sequenced in a study of CD8+CD57+ T cells in acquired aplastic anemia. Using genomic DNA as the template, TCR beta VDJ and CDR3 profiling was carried out. TCRdb independently ran MiXCR on the reads; one entry per CDR3 protein. The sample lists around 51,000 distinct CDR3 sequences; about 73% were seen once. Sequencing was carried out using sorted CD4+, CD8+, or CD8+CD57+ T cells (not recorded which) from PBMCs. Every receptor here comes from a human donor in good health, serving as a control.

This clonotype appeared many times. This rearrangement joins TRBV4-1 to TRBJ1-2, with 7 bases fitting TRBD1. The CDR3 has 14 amino acids. Per the germline V gene, CDR1 is MGHRA and CDR2 is YSYEKL. After removal of 1 base from V and 5 bases from J, the junction contained 4 bases not matched to a gene. DNA for the CDR3: TGCGCCAGCAGCCAAGTGGGCAGGGGGTATGGCTACACCTTC. Its translation is CASSQVGRGYGYTF.

The V and J genes are TRBV7-2 and TRBJ2-5, with 8 bases fitting TRBD2. The germline CDR1 and CDR2 sequences are SGHTA and FQGNSA. This CDR3 is built from 15 residues. V lost 6 bases and J lost 5; bases outside the gene matches: 11. The CDR3 region has the DNA TGTGCCAGCAGGACCCCTGGCGGGAGGTTGGAGACCCAGTACTTC. Its protein is CASRTPGGRLETQYF.

V gene TRBV7-9 combines with J gene TRBJ2-1; unclear D gene. Germline CDR1 SEHNR, CDR2 FQNEAQ (reference sequence). This CDR3 has 15 amino acids. V lost 2 bases, J lost 5 bases, and 13 bases lay in between. The CDR3 loop is CASSLQATKHNEQFF. CDR3 DNA sequence: TGTGCCAGCAGCTTACAGGCAACAAAGCACAATGAGCAGTTCTTC.